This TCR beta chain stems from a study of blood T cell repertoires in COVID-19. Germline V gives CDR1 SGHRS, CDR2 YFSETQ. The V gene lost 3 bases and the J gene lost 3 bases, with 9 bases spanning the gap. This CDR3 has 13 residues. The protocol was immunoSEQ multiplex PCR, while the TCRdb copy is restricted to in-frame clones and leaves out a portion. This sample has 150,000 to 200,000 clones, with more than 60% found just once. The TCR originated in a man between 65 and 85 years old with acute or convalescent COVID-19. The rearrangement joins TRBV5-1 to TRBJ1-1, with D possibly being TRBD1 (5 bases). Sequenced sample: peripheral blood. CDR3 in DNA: TGCGCCAGCAGCTCCACAGGTTACACTGAAGCTTTCTTT. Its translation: CASSSTGYTEAFF.